The TCR beta chain under discussion was sequenced for a study of vaccination effects on CD4 cells after COVID-19. Study at large: Post-vaccine draws lagged the second dose by a median of 72 days.

Produced via immunoSEQ multiplex PCR; TCRdb's table is partial and in-frame only. The table lists over 14,000 clones, roughly 72% of them singletons. The ViraFEST assay expanded antigen-specific CD4+ T cells with viral peptide pools before sequencing. Following 10 days of culture, CD4+ T cells were isolated. BNT162b2 vaccine or mRNA-1273 vaccine was given to participants in two doses. IL-2 medium was substituted for half the medium on days 3 and 7. On this clone itself: Antigen: not known.

This CDR3 comprises 14 residues. The germline gives CDR1 MGHDK, CDR2 SYGVNS. Trimming removed 6 bases from V and 3 bases from J; junction bases left unmatched: 5. The specimen comprised CD4+ T cells from PBMCs cultured with SARS-CoV-2 spike peptides, sampled after COVID-19 vaccination. This chain joins TRBV25-1 and TRBJ1-5; 7 bases fit TRBD1. The TCR comes from a human donor who received a COVID-19 vaccine. The DNA for the CDR3 is TGTGCCAGCAGGGAGACAGGGTACAATCAGCCCCAGCATTTT. This encodes CASRETGYNQPQHF.